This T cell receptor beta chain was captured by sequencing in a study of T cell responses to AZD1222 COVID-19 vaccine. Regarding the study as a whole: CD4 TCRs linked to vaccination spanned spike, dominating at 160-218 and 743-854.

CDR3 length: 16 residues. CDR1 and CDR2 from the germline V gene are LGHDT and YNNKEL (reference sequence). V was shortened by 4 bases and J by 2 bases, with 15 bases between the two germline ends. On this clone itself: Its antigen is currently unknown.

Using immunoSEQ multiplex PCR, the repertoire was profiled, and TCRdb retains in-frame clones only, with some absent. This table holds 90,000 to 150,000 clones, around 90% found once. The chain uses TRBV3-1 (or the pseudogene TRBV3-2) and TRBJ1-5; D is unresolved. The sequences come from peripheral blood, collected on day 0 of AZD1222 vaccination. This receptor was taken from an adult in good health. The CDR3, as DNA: TGTGCCAGCAGCCCAGGTCAGGAGAGGGGCAATCAGCCCCAGCATTTT. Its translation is CASSPGQERGNQPQHF.